The 5 T cell receptor beta chains listed next were all sequenced from one sample in a study of T cells after yellow fever vaccination. TCRdb re-called the 5' RACE reads through MiXCR, storing one row per CDR3 protein. Among 250,000 to 400,000 distinct CDR3 sequences listed, 3.5% to 4.5% were seen once. Here the sequenced sample was PBMCs, taken 15 days after the yellow fever booster vaccination. The source is a man younger than 35 who received the YFV17D yellow fever vaccine.

In this sample, this clonotype turned up a few times. The chain is built from TRBV7-2 and TRBJ1-1, with D tentatively TRBD1 (5 bases). The CDR3 covers 16 residues. V dropped 1 base and J dropped 0 bases, with 12 bases sitting between them. Per the germline V gene, CDR1 is SGHTA and CDR2 is FQGNSA. CDR3 sequence: CASSLVWGGLNTEAFF. The DNA of the CDR3 is TGTGCCAGCAGCTTAGTCTGGGGCGGATTGAACACTGAAGCTTTCTTT.

This clonotype was seen a few times. The rearrangement links TRBV7-6 to TRBJ2-7, with D perhaps matching TRBD1 (6 bases). This CDR3 has 15 residues. CDR1 is SGHVS and CDR2 is FNYEAQ in the germline V gene. The V end lost 1 base, the J end lost 4 bases, and 14 bases lay between the germline ends. CDR3 sequence reads: CASSLGTFRGYEQYF. The CDR3 region has the DNA TGTGCCAGCAGCTTAGGCACGTTCAGGGGATACGAGCAGTACTTC.

This clonotype appeared many times. CDR3 protein: CASSVLQGASEKLFF. The CDR3 coding sequence is TGCGCCAGCAGCGTACTACAGGGGGCGAGTGAAAAACTGTTTTTT. The rearrangement links TRBV5-1 to TRBJ1-4; the match to TRBD1 covers 9 bases. CDR1 is SGHRS, CDR2 YFSETQ, per germline. This CDR3 region has 15 residues. Unmatched junction bases numbered 8, after V lost 4 bases and J lost 7 bases.

This clonotype appeared many times. The chain joins TRBV2 to TRBJ1-1; D gene ambiguous. This CDR3 region has 12 residues. Germline CDR1 is SNHLY and CDR2 is FYNNEI. With 7 bases removed from V and 0 bases from J, the gap between germline ends came to 6 bases. This chain's CDR3 is CASTGMNTEAFF. The CDR3 DNA reads as TGTGCCAGCACGGGGATGAACACTGAAGCTTTCTTT.

The gene calls are TRBV20-1 and TRBJ1-2; TRBD1 matches 9 bases. The ends lost 7 bases at V and 6 bases at J; junction bases unmatched: 6. This CDR3 is built from 12 residues. CDR1 DFQATT and CDR2 SNEGSKA come from the germline V gene (reference sequence). The CDR3 bases are TGCAGTGGGGAGGACAGGGGAGATGGCTACACCTTC. It yields the protein CSGEDRGDGYTF.